The T cell receptor (beta chain) described here comes from a study of blood T cells in healthy people across ages. Isolation per sample recovered at least 6 million PBMCs. Findings and caveats of the study: Versus aged donors, long-lived donors had higher diversity and more naive CD4+ cells.

Alongside a J-beta primer mix, a sample-barcoded 5' primer served in a second PCR lasting about 7 to 12 cycles. Through a template-switch adaptor with 12 random nucleotides, each cDNA molecule received a tag. From the 5' RACE reads, TCRdb called clonotypes with MiXCR, one entry per CDR3 protein. The sample carries hundreds of thousands of distinct CDR3 sequences, approximately 29% recorded once. CDR3 length: 14 amino acids. Germline CDR1 MNHEY, CDR2 SVGAGI. V lost 8 bases to trimming and J lost 7 bases; unmatched junction nucleotides: 11. This clonotype was picked up a small number of times. The target antigen is unknown.

The chain uses TRBV6-5 and TRBJ2-4; 7 bases are a match to TRBD1. The sequencing sample was made of blood. The source of this sequence is a woman of 80 years or more in good health. CDR3 sequence (DNA): TGTGCCAGCGGCTACGACAGGGTTAGGAACATTCAGTACTTC. Translated: CASGYDRVRNIQYF.